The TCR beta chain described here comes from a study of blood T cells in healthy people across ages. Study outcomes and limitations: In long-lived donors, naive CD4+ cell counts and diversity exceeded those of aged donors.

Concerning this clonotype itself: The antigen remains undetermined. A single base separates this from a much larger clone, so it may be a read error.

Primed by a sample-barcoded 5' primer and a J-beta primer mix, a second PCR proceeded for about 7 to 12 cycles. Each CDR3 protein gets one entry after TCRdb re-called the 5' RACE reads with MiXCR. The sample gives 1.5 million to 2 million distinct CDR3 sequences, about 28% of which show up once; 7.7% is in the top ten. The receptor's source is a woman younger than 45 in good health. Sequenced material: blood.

CDR3 nucleotide sequence: TGCAGCACCAGAGGGTCCACTAGCGGGAGAGTCAGTGAGCAGTTCTTC. This sequence encodes CSTRGSTSGRVSEQFF. This chain connects TRBV29-1 to TRBJ2-1; 11 nucleotides line up with TRBD2. The length of the CDR3 is 16 residues. Germline CDR1 is SQVTM and CDR2 is ANQGSEA. Trimming cost V 8 bases and J 9 bases; bases outside gene matches: 18.